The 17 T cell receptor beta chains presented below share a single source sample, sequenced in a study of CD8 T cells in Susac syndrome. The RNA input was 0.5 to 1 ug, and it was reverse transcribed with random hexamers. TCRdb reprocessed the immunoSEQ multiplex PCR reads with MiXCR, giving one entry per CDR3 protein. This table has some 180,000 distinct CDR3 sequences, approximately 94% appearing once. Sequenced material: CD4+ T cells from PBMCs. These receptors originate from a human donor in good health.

DNA of the CDR3: TGCAGCGTCAGCGGGAGACCCTTCACAGATACGCAGTATTTT. Encoded protein: CSVSGRPFTDTQYF. The chain is built from TRBV29-1 and TRBJ2-3; 8 bases line up with TRBD2. This CDR3 is built from 14 residues. CDR1 is SQVTM, CDR2 ANQGSEA, per germline. J gave up 2 bases and V 6 bases, and 7 bases lay outside the gene matches.

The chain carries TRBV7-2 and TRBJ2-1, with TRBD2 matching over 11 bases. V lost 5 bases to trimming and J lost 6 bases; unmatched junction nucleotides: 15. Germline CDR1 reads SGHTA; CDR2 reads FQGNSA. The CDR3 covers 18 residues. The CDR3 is CASSHHIPTSGSRNEQFF. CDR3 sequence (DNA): TGTGCCAGCAGCCATCACATCCCTACTAGCGGGAGCCGCAATGAGCAGTTCTTC.

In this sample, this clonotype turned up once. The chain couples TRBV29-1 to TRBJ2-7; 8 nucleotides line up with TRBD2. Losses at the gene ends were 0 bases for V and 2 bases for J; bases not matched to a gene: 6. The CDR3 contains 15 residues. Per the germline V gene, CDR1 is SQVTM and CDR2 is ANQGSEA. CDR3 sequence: CSVEDTGRGTYEQYF. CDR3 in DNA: TGCAGCGTTGAAGATACCGGGAGGGGAACCTACGAGCAGTACTTC.

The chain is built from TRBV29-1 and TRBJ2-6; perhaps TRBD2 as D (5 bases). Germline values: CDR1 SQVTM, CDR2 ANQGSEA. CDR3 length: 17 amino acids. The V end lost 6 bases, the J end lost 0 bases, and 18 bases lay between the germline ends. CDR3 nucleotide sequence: TGCAGCGTAGACTACAGCTATTTTCTCTCTGGGGCCAACGTCCTGACTTTC. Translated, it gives CSVDYSYFLSGANVLTF.

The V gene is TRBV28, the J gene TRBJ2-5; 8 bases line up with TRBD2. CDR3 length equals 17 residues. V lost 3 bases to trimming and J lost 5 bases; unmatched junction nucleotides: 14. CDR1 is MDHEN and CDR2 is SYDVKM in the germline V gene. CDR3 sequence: CASSFSGGPRSGETQYF. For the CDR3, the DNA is TGTGCCAGCAGTTTCAGCGGGGGCCCACGGAGCGGGGAGACCCAGTACTTC.

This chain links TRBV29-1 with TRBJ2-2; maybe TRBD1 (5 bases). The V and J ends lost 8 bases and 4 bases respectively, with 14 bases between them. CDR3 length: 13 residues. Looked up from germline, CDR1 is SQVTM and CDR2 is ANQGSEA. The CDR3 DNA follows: TGCAGCCAGGGCAGGGTAACCACCGGGGAGCTGTTTTTT. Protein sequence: CSQGRVTTGELFF.

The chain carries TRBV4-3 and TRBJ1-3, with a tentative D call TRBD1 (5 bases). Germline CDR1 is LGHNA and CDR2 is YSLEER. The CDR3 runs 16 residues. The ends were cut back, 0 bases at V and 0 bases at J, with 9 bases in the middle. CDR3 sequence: CASSQDQGASGNTIYF. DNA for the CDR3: TGCGCCAGCAGCCAAGATCAGGGAGCCTCTGGAAACACCATATATTTT.

The CDR3 here is CSASSHSDRKETQYF. The CDR3 DNA is TGCAGTGCTAGTTCCCACTCGGACAGGAAGGAGACCCAGTACTTC. This rearrangement joins TRBV20-1 to TRBJ2-5, with 7 positions matching TRBD1. Germline values: CDR1 DFQATT, CDR2 SNEGSKA (reference sequence). The CDR3 runs 15 residues. With V trimmed by 3 bases and J by 5 bases, 12 bases remained unmatched.

CDR3: CSALAGGPLDTQYF. In DNA form, the CDR3 reads TGCAGTGCTCTAGCGGGAGGGCCGCTAGATACGCAGTATTTT. The V gene is TRBV20-1, the J gene TRBJ2-3; TRBD2 agrees at 12 bases. Germline lookup yields CDR1 DFQATT and CDR2 SNEGSKA (reference sequence). The V gene end was trimmed by 5 bases and the J gene end by 5 bases; junction bases not matched to a gene: 5. The CDR3 loop spans 14 amino acids.

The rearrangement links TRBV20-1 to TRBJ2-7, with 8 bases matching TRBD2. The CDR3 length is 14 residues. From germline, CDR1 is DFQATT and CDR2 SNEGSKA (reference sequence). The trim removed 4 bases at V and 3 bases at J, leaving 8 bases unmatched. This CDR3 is CSATGLAGLYEQYF. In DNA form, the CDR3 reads TGCAGTGCTACCGGACTAGCCGGACTCTACGAGCAGTACTTC.

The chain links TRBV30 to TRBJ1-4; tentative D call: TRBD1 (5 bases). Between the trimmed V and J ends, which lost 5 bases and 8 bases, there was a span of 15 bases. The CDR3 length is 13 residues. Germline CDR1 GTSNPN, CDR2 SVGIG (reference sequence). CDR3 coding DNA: TGTGCCTGGGCCGGGGCCGGGAGAGAAAAACTGTTTTTT. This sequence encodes CAWAGAGREKLFF.

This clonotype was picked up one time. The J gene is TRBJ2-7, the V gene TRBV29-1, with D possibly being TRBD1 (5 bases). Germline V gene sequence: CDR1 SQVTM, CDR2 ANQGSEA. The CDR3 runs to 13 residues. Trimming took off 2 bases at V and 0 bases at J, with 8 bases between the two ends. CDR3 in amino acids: CSVEIDSSYEQYF. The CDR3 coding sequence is TGCAGCGTTGAAATCGACAGCTCCTACGAGCAGTACTTC.

This CDR3 is CASSQDQGEQYF. The CDR3 coding sequence is TGTGCCAGCAGCCAAGATCAGGGGGAGCAGTACTTC. The rearrangement uses TRBV4-2 and TRBJ2-7; tentatively, D is TRBD1 (6 bases). The CDR3 is 12 residues long. Germline V gene data show CDR1 as LGHNA and CDR2 as YNFKEQ. With 0 bases removed from V and 7 bases from J, the gap between germline ends came to 7 bases.

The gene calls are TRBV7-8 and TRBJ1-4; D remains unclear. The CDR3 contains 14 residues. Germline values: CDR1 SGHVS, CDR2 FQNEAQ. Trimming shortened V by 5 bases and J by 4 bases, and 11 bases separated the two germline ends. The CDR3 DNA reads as TGTGCCAGCAGCCCTTCAAGGCGTAATGAAAAACTGTTTTTT. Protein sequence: CASSPSRRNEKLFF.

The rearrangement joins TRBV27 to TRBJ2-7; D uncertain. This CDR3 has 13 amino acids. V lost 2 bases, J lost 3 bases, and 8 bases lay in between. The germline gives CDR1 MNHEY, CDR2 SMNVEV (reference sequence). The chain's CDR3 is CASSLRADYEQYF. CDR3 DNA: TGTGCCAGCAGTTTAAGGGCGGACTACGAGCAGTACTTC.

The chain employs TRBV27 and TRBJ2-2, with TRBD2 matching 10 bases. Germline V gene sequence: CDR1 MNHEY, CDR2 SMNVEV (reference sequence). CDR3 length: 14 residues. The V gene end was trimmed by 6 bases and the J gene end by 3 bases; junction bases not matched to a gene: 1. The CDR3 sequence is CASRSGRDTGELFF. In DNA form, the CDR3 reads TGTGCCAGCAGAAGCGGGAGGGACACCGGGGAGCTGTTTTTT.

The CDR3: CSARRSLAGVRTGELFF. Here the CDR3 DNA reads TGCAGTGCAAGGAGAAGTCTGGCGGGAGTTCGGACCGGGGAGCTGTTTTTT. The chain has TRBV20-1 and TRBJ2-2, with TRBD2 matching over 7 bases. This CDR3 contains 17 residues. V was pared by 6 bases and J by 5 bases, with 18 bases of the junction left unmatched. Germline-derived CDR1 and CDR2 are DFQATT and SNEGSKA (reference sequence).